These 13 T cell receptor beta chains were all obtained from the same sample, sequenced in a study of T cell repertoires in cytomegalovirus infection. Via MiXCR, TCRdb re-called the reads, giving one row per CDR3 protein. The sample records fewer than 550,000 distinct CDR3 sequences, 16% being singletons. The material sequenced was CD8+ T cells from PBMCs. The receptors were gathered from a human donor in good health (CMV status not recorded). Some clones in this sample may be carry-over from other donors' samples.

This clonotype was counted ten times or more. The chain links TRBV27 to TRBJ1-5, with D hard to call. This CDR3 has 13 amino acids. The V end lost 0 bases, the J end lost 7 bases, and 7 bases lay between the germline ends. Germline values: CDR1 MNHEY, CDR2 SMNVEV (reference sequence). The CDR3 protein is CASSLSWEQPQHF. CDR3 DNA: TGTGCCAGCAGTTTATCCTGGGAGCAGCCCCAGCATTTT.

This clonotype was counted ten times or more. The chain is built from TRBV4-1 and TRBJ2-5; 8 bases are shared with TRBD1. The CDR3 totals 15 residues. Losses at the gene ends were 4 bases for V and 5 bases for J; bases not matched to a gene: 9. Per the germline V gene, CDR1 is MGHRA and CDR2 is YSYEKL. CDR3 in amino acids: CASSRSGGKSETQYF. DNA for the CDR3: TGCGCCAGCAGCCGGTCAGGGGGCAAGTCGGAGACCCAGTACTTC.

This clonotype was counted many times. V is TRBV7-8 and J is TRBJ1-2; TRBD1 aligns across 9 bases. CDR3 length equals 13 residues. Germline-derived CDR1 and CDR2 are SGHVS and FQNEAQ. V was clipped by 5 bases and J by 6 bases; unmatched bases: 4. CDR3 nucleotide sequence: TGTGCCAGCAGCCTCCGGACAGGGGATGGCTACACCTTC. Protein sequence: CASSLRTGDGYTF.

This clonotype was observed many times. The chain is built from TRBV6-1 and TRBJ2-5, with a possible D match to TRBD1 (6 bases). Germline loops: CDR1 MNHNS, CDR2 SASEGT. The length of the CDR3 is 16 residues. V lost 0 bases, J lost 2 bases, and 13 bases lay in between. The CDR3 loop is CASSEALGQRQETQYF. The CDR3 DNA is TGTGCCAGCAGTGAAGCGCTTGGACAGAGACAAGAGACCCAGTACTTC.

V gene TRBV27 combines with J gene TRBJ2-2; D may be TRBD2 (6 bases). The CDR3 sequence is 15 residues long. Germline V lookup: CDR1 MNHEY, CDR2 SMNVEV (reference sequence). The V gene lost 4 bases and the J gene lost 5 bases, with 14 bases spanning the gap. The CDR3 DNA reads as TGTGCCAGCAGTTCCCGACTAGTTCGGACCGGGGAGCTGTTTTTT. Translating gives CASSSRLVRTGELFF.

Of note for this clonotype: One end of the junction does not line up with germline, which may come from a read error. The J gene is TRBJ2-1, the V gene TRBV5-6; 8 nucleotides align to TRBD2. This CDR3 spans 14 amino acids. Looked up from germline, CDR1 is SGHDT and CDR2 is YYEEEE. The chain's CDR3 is CDSSRGGRDNEQFF. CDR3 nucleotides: TGTGACAGCAGCCGGGGGGGAAGGGACAATGAGCAGTTCTTC.

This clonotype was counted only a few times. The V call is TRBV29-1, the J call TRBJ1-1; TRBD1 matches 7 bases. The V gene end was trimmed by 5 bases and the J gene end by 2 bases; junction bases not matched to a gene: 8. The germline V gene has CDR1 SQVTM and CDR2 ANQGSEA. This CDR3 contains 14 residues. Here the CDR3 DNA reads TGCAGCGTTCGGACAGGAGGGCTCAACACTGAAGCTTTCTTT. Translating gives CSVRTGGLNTEAFF.

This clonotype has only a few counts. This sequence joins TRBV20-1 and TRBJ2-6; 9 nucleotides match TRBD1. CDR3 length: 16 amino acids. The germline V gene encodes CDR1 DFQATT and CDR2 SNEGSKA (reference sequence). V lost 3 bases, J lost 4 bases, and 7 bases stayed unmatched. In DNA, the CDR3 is TGCAGTGCTAGGGACAGGGGTAGAGACGGGGCCAACGTCCTGACTTTC. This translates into CSARDRGRDGANVLTF.

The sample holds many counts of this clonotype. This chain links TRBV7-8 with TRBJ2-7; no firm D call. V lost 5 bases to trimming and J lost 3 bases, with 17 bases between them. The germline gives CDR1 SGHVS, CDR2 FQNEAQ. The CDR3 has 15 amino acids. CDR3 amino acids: CASSPAIGTNYEQYF. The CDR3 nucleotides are TGTGCCAGCAGCCCAGCCATCGGCACTAACTACGAGCAGTACTTC.

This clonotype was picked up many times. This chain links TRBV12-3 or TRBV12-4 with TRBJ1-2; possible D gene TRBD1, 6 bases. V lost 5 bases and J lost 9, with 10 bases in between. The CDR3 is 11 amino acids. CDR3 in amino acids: CASSEGVRYTF. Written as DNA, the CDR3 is TGTGCCAGCAGTGAGGGGGTGCGCTACACCTTC.

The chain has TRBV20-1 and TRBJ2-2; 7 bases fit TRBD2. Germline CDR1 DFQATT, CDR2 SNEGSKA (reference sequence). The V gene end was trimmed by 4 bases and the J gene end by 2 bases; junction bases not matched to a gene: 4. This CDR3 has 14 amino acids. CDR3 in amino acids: CSATGLPNTGELFF. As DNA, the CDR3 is TGCAGTGCTACGGGACTACCCAACACCGGGGAGCTGTTTTTT.

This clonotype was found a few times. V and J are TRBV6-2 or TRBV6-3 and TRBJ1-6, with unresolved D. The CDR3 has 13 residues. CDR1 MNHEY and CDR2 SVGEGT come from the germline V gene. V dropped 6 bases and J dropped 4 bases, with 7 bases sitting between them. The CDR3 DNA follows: TGTGCCAGCAGGGCAGTTTATAATTCACCCCTCCACTTT. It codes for CASRAVYNSPLHF.

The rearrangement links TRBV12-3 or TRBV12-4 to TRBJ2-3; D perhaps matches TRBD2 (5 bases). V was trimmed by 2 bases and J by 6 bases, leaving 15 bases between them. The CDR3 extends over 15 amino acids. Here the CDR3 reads CASSLSTREGDTQYF. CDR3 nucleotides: TGTGCCAGCAGTTTATCGACGAGGGAAGGGGATACGCAGTATTTT.